This T cell receptor (beta chain) is from a study of cytomegalovirus exposure and HLA in healthy donors. Regarding this clone: As yet, its antigen is unknown.

Notes on the study in general: TCR beta chains numbering about 160 were designated cytomegalovirus-associated. CMV antigen specificity of three CMV-associated chains was confirmed in vitro.

The PCR used 60 Vbeta and 13 Jbeta primers. Assay: immunoSEQ multiplex PCR; the TCRdb copy retains only in-frame clones and omits some. The sample lists some 130,000 clones; under 90% were seen once. Germline V gives CDR1 MNHNS, CDR2 SASEGT. This CDR3 has 13 amino acids. V was pared by 2 bases and J by 3 bases, with 5 bases between. Material: PBMCs. This TCR derives from a man between 18 and 35 years old in good health and CMV-seronegative. The chain employs TRBV6-1 and TRBJ1-3; D call uncertain. In DNA, the CDR3 is TGTGCCAGCAGTGAACCCTATGGAAACACCATATATTTT. It translates to CASSEPYGNTIYF.